This T cell receptor (beta chain) derives from a study of vaccination effects on CD4 cells after COVID-19. It was after 10 days of culture that CD4+ T cells were isolated. Overall study results and limits: Few convalescent patients were included, and no early post-infection timepoints were sampled. Cross-reactivity toward common cold coronaviruses was confined to only 1 of 255 vaccine-induced clones in healthy vaccinees.

V was cut by 4 bases and J by 0 bases, with 6 bases left in between. The germline V gene has CDR1 SGHTA and CDR2 FQGTGA. CDR3 size: 13 residues. The assay was immunoSEQ multiplex PCR, and TCRdb's table has in-frame clones only and misses some. Among roughly 50,000 clones listed, roughly three fifths were seen once. Turning to this clone: Its matching antigen is unknown.

This TCR came from a human donor who received a COVID-19 vaccine. Sequencing was performed on CD4+ T cells from PBMCs cultured without peptide, taken before COVID-19 vaccination. This sequence joins TRBV7-3 and TRBJ1-1, with D hard to call. The CDR3: CASSSLLNTEAFF. Written as DNA, the CDR3 is TGTGCCAGCAGCTCCCTCTTGAACACTGAAGCTTTCTTT.